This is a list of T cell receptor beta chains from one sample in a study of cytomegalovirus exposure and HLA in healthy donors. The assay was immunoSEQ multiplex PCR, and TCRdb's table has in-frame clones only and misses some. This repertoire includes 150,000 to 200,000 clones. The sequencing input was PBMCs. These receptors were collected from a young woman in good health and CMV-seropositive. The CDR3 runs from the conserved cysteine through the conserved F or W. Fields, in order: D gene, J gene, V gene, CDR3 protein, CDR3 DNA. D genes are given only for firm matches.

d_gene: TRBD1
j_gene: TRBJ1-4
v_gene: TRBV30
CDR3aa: CAWSYGQVYEKLFF
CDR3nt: TGTGCCTGGTCTTATGGACAGGTATATGAAAAACTGTTTTTT

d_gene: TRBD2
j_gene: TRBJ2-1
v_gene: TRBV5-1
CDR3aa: CASSVYRLAGVSQFF
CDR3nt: TGCGCCAGCAGCGTTTATCGACTAGCGGGAGTGTCGCAGTTCTTC

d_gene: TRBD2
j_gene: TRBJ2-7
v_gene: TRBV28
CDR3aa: CASSLEAGGAYEQYF
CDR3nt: TGTGCCAGCAGTTTAGAGGCGGGGGGGGCCTACGAGCAGTACTTC

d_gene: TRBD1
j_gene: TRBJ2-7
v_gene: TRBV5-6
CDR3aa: CASSYPGQGSSYEQYF
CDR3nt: TGTGCCAGCAGCTACCCGGGACAGGGATCCTCCTACGAGCAGTACTTC

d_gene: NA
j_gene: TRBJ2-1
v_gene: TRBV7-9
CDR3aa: CASSLELGGNEQFF
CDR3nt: TGTGCCAGCAGCTTAGAACTAGGAGGCAATGAGCAGTTCTTC

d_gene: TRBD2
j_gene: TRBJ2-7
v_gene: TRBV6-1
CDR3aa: CASSATGTSGVYEQYF
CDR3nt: TGTGCCAGCAGTGCAACCGGGACTAGCGGGGTCTACGAGCAGTACTTC

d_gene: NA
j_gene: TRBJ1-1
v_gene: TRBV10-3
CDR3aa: CAITPDGGNTEAFF
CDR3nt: TGTGCCATCACTCCGGACGGGGGAAACACTGAAGCTTTCTTT

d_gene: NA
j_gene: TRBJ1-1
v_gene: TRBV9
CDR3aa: CASSVEGDVGTEAFF
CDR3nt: TGTGCCAGCAGCGTAGAGGGGGATGTCGGCACTGAAGCTTTCTTT

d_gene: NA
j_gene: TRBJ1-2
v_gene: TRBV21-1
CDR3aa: CASRYGTQIYGYTF
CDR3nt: TGTGCCAGCAGGTACGGGACTCAAATCTATGGCTACACCTTC

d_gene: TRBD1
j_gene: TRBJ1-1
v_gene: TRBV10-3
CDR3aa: CAIRGDRNTEAFF
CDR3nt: TGTGCCATCAGGGGGGACAGGAACACTGAAGCTTTCTTT

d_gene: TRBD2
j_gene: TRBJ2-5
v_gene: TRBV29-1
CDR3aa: CSVHGEGIYQETQYF
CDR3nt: TGCAGCGTCCATGGGGAGGGGATTTACCAAGAGACCCAGTACTTC

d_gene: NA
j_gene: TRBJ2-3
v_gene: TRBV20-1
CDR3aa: CSAINTDTQYF
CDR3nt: TGCAGTGCAATAAACACAGATACGCAGTATTTT

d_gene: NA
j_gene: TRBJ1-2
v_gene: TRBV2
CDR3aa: CASSESWARGYGYTF
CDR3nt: TGTGCCAGCAGTGAAAGCTGGGCTAGAGGGTATGGCTACACCTTC

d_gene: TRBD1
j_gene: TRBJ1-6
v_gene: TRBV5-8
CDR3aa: CASSPPGQGNSPLHF
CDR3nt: TGTGCCAGCAGCCCGCCGGGACAGGGAAATTCACCCCTCCACTTT

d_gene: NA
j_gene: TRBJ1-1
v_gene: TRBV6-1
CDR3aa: CASGRVNTEAFF
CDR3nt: TGTGCCAGCGGCAGGGTGAACACTGAAGCTTTCTTT

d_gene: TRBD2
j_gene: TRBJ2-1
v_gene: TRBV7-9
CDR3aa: CASSLAWREGHYNEQFF
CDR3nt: TGTGCCAGCAGCTTAGCGTGGCGGGAGGGACACTACAATGAGCAGTTCTTC

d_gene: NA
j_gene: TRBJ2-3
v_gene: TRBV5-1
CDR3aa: CASSLAGGTSTDTQYF
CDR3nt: TGCGCCAGCAGCTTGGCCGGGGGAACTAGCACAGATACGCAGTATTTT

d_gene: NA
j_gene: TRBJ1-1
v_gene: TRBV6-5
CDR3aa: CASSYSGRSPNTEAFF
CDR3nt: TGTGCCAGCAGTTACTCTGGCCGTTCCCCGAACACTGAAGCTTTCTTT

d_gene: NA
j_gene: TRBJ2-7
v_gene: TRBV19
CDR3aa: CASSIKKGMAYEQYF
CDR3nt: TGTGCCAGTAGTATAAAGAAGGGGATGGCCTACGAGCAGTACTTC

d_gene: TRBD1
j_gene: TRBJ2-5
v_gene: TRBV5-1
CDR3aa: CASSPGTDLQETQYF
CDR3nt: TGCGCCAGCAGCCCCGGGACAGATCTACAAGAGACCCAGTACTTC

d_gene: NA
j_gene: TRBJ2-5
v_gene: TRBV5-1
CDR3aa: CASSLKTGQETQYF
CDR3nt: TGCGCCAGCAGCCTAAAGACAGGACAAGAGACCCAGTACTTC

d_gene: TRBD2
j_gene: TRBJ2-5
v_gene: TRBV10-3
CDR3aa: CAISFGLAQETQYF
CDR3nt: TGTGCCATCAGTTTTGGACTAGCCCAAGAGACCCAGTACTTC

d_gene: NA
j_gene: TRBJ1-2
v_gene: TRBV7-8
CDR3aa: CASSLAQGTNYGYTF
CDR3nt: TGTGCCAGCAGCTTAGCCCAGGGAACCAACTATGGCTACACCTTC

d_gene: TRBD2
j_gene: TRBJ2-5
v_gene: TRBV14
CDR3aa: CASSLQRGSGKLQETQYF
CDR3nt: TGTGCCAGCAGCCTTCAGCGAGGAAGCGGGAAGTTACAAGAGACCCAGTACTTC

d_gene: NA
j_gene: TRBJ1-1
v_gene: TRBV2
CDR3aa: CASRAQGGRTEAFF
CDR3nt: TGTGCCAGCAGGGCCCAAGGTGGGAGGACTGAAGCTTTCTTT

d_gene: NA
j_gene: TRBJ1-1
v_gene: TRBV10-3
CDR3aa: CAISQGQDTEAFF
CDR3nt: TGTGCCATCAGCCAGGGACAAGACACTGAAGCTTTCTTT

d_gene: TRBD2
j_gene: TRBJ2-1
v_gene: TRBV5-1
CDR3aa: CASSSSGGAAYNEQFF
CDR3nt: TGCGCCAGCAGCTCGAGCGGGGGGGCCGCCTACAATGAGCAGTTCTTC

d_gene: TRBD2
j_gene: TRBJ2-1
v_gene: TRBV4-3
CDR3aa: CASSQGSGGASLEQFF
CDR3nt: TGCGCCAGCAGCCAAGGAAGCGGGGGGGCCTCCCTTGAGCAGTTCTTC

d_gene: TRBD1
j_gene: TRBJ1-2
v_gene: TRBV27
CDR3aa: CASTYQIGQGYGYTF
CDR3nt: TGTGCCAGCACTTACCAGATTGGACAGGGGTATGGCTACACCTTC

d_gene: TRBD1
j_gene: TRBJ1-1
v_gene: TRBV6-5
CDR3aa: CATFVRGHTEAFF
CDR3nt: TGTGCCACATTTGTCAGGGGGCACACTGAAGCTTTCTTT

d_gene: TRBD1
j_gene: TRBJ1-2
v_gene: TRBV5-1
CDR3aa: CASSISGGPYGYTF
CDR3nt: TGCGCCAGCAGCATATCAGGGGGCCCGTATGGCTACACCTTC

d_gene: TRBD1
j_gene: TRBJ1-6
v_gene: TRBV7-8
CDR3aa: CASSLPGTGLNSPLHF
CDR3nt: TGTGCCAGCAGCTTACCCGGGACAGGGTTAAATTCACCCCTCCACTTT

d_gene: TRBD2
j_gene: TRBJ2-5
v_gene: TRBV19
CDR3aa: CASSIATLAGGQETQYF
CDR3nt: TGTGCCAGTAGTATCGCAACTCTAGCGGGAGGACAAGAGACCCAGTACTTC

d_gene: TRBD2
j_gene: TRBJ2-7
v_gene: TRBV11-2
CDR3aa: CASSLGPAGEEYF
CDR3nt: TGTGCCAGCAGCCTGGGACCAGCGGGAGAGGAGTACTTC

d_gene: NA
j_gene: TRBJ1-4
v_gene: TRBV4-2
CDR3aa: CASSQVYRDGINEKLFF
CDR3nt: TGTGCCAGCAGCCAAGTATACAGGGACGGCATAAATGAAAAACTGTTTTTT

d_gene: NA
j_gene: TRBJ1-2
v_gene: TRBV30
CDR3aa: CAWSAYQGHYTF
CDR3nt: TGTGCCTGGAGTGCTTACCAGGGGCACTACACCTTC

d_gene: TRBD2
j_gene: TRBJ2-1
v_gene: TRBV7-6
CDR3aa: CASSQLAGGRGFF
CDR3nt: TGTGCCAGCAGCCAACTAGCGGGGGGCAGGGGGTTCTTC

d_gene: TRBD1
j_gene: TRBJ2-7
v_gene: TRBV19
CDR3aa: CASSIGLWTGGSGYEQYF
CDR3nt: TGTGCCAGTAGTATAGGGTTGTGGACAGGGGGAAGCGGCTACGAGCAGTACTTC

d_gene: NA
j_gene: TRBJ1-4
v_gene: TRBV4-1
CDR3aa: CASSQVQRVGEKLFF
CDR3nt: TGCGCCAGCAGCCAAGTGCAACGGGTTGGGGAAAAACTGTTTTTT

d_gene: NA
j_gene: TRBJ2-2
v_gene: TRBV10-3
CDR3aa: CAIRSGRRTGELFF
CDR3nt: TGTGCCATCAGGTCAGGGAGGCGAACCGGGGAGCTGTTTTTT

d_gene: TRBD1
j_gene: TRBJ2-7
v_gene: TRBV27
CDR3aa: CASSYRTGSSYEQYF
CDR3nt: TGTGCCAGCAGTTATCGGACAGGGAGCTCCTACGAGCAGTACTTC

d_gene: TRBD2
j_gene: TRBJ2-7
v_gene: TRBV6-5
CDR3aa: CAARGEGDEQYF
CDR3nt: TGTGCCGCGCGGGGGGAGGGCGACGAGCAGTACTTC

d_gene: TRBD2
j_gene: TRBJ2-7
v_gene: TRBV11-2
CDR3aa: CASSKRAGLAGNFYEQYF
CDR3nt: TGTGCCAGCAGCAAGCGCGCCGGGCTAGCGGGGAATTTTTACGAGCAGTACTTC

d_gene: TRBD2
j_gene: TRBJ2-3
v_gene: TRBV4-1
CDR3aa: CASSQGPSGVSDTQYF
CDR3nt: TGCGCCAGCAGCCAAGGGCCTAGCGGGGTATCAGATACGCAGTATTTT

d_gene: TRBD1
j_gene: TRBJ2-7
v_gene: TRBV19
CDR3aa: CASSREGQGTYEQYF
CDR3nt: TGTGCCAGTAGCCGGGAAGGACAGGGGACTTACGAGCAGTACTTC

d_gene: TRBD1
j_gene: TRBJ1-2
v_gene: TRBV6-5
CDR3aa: CASRTGQGYGYTF
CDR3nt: TGTGCCAGCAGGACGGGACAGGGCTATGGCTACACCTTC

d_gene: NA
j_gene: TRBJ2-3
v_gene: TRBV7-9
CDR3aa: CASSLVSPGTDTQYF
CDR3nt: TGTGCCAGCAGCTTAGTGTCCCCCGGCACAGATACGCAGTATTTT

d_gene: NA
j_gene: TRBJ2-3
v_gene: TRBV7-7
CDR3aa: CASSRGPNTDTQYF
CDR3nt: TGTGCCAGCAGTCGCGGGCCAAACACAGATACGCAGTATTTT

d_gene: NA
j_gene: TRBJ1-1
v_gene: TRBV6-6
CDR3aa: CASSYSGRTNTEAFF
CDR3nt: TGTGCCAGCAGTTACTCGGGCAGAACTAACACTGAAGCTTTCTTT

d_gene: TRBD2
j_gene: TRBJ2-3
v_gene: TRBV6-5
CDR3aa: CASSPLAGVVDTQYF
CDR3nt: TGTGCCAGCAGTCCACTAGCGGGGGTGGTAGATACGCAGTATTTT

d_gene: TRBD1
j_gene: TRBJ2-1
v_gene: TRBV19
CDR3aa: CASSIVGQTYNEQFF
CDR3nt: TGTGCCAGTAGTATCGTGGGACAGACCTACAATGAGCAGTTCTTC

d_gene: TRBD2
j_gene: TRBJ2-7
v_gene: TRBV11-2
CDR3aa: CASSLGSGRAGGYEQYF
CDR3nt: TGTGCCAGCAGCTTAGGTAGCGGGAGGGCCGGCGGGTACGAGCAGTACTTC

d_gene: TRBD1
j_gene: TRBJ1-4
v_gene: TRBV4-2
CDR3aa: CASSQGTGGGEKLFF
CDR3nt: TGTGCCAGCAGCCAAGGGACAGGGGGCGGTGAAAAACTGTTTTTT

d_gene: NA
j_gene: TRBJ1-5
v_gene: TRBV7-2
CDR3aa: CASSLDPGFGQPQHF
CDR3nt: TGTGCCAGCAGCTTAGACCCAGGGTTTGGTCAGCCCCAGCATTTT

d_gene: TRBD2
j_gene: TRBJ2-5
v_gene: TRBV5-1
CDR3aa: CASSSYSGGQETQYF
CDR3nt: TGCGCCAGCAGCTCCTATAGCGGGGGCCAAGAGACCCAGTACTTC

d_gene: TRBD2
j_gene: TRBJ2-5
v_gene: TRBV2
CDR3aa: CASSAGLDPQETQYF
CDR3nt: TGTGCCAGCAGTGCCGGACTAGACCCGCAAGAGACCCAGTACTTC

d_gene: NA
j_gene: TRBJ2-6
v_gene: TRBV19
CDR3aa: CASTLTHSGANVLTF
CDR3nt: TGTGCCAGTACCCTGACACACTCTGGGGCCAACGTCCTGACTTTC

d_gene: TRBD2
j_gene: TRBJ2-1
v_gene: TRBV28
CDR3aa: CASSLWTSGGMDLSYNEQFF
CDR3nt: TGTGCCAGCAGTTTATGGACTAGCGGGGGAATGGATTTATCCTACAATGAGCAGTTCTTC

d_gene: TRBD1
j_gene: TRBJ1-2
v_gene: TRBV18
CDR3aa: CASSPPSGGGYTF
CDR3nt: TGTGCCAGCTCACCACCGTCAGGGGGGGGCTACACCTTC